This T cell receptor beta chain was recorded in a study of Ad26.COV2.S vaccination and SARS-CoV-2 variants. Study-wide findings and caveats: Substantial breadth was reported for post-vaccination spike-specific CD8+ and CD4+ T cells.

Treatment indicated: some 20 received Ad26.COV2.S at low or high dose, single or two shots; about 5 received placebo; per-sample allocation not given. Collection of samples fell on day 63 after the first vaccine or placebo injection. An Ad26 vector expressing Wuhan-strain SARS-CoV-2 spike served as the vaccine. The protocol was immunoSEQ multiplex PCR, while the TCRdb copy is restricted to in-frame clones and leaves out a portion. This sample has about 320,000 clones, with around four fifths found just once. Turning to this clone: The antigen remains unidentified.

Germline CDR1 MNHNY, CDR2 SVGAGI (reference sequence). The CDR3 contains 16 residues. V lost 7 bases, J lost 0 bases, and 9 bases stayed unmatched. The source is a person aged 18-65 years who received the Ad26.COV2.S COVID-19 vaccine or a placebo. The J gene is TRBJ1-2, the V gene TRBV6-6; 9 bases agree with TRBD1. Here the sequenced sample was peripheral blood, taken in a trial of Ad26.COV2.S vaccine versus placebo. The CDR3 coding sequence is TGTGCCAGCACCCAGACGGGACAGGGACCTAACTATGGCTACACCTTC. Residues: CASTQTGQGPNYGYTF.